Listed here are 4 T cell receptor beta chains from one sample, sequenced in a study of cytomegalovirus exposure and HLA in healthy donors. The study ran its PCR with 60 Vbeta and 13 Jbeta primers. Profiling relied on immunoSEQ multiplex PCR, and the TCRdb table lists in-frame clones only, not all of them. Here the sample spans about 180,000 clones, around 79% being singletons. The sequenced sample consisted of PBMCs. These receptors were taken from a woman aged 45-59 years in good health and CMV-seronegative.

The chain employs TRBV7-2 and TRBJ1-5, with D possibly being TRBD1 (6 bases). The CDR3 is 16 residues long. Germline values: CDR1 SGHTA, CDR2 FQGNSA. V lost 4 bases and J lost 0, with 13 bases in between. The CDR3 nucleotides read TGTGCCAGCAGCTCACAGGGTCCCTATAGCAATCAGCCCCAGCATTTT. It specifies CASSSQGPYSNQPQHF.

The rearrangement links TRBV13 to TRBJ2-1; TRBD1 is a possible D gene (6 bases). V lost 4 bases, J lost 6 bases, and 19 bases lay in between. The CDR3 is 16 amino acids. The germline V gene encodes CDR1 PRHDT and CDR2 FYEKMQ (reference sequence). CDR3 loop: CASSSYRRDRTNEQFF. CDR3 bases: TGTGCCAGCAGCTCCTACCGTCGAGACAGGACCAATGAGCAGTTCTTC.

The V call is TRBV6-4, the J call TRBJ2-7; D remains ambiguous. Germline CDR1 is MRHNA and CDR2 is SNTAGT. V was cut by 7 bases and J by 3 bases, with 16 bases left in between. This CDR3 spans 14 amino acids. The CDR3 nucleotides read TGTGCCAGCACCTATCTAGTTTACTGCTACGAGCAGTACTTC. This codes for CASTYLVYCYEQYF.

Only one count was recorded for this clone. This CDR3 is CASSEAWASGNSYNEQFF. The CDR3 coding sequence is TGTGCCAGCAGTGAAGCGTGGGCTAGCGGGAACTCCTACAATGAGCAGTTCTTC. The rearrangement uses TRBV2 and TRBJ2-1; 9 nucleotides match TRBD2. J gave up 0 bases and V 0 bases, and 6 bases lay outside the gene matches. The CDR3 contains 18 residues. In germline, CDR1 is SNHLY, CDR2 FYNNEI.